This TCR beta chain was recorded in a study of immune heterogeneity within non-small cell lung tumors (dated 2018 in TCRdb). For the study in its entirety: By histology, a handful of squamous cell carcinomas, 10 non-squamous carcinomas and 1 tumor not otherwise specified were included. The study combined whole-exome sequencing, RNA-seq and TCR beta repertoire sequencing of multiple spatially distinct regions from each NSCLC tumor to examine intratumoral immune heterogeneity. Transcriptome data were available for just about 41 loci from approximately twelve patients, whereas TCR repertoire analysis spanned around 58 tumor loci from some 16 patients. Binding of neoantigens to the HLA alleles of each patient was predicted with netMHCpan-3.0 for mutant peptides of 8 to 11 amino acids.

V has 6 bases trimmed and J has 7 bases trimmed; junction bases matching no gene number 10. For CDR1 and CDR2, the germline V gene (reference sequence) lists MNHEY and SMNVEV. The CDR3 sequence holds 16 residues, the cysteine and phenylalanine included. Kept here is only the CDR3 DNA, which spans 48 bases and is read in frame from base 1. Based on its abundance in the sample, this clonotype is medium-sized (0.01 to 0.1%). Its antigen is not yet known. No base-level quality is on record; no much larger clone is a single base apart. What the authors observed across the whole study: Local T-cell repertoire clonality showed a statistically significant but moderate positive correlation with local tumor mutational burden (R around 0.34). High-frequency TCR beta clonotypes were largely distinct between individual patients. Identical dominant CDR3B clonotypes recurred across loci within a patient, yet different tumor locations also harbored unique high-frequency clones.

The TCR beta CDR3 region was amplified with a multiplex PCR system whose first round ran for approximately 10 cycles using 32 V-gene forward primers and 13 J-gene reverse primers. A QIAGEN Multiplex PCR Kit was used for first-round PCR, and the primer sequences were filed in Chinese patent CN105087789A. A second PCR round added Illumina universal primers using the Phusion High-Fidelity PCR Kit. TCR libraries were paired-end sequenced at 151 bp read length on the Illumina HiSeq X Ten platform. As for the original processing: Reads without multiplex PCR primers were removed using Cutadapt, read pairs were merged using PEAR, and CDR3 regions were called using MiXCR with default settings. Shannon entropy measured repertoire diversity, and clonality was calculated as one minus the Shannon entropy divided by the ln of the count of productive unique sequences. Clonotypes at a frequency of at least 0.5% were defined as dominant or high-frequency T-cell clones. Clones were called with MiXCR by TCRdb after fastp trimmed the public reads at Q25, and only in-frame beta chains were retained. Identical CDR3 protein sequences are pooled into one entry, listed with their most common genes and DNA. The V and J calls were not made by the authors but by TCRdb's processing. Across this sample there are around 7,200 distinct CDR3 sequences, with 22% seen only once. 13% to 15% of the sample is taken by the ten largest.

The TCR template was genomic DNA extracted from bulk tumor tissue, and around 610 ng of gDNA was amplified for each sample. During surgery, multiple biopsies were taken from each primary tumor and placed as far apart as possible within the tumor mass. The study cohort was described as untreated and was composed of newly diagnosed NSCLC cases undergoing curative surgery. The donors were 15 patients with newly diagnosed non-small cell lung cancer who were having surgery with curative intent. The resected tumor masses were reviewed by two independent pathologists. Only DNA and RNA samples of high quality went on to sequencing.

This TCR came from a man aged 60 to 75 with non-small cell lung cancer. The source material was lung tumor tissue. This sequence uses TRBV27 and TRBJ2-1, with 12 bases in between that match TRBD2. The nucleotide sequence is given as TGTGCCAGCAGCCTCGCTAGCGGGAGGGCATGGAATGAGCAGTTCTTC. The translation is CASSLASGRAWNEQFF.